One and the same sample provided the 18 T cell receptor beta chains below, sequenced in a study of vaccination effects on CD4 cells after COVID-19. No antigen is known for these receptors. Repertoires were generated with immunoSEQ multiplex PCR, while TCRdb's copy carries only in-frame clones and drops some. The data contain roughly 45,000 clones, roughly 79% of them singletons. Before sequencing took place, the ViraFEST assay used viral peptide pools to expand antigen-specific CD4+ T cells. With nine to eleven days of culture completed, CD4+ T cells were isolated. Having tested negative for nucleocapsid antibodies, the vaccine recipients showed no prior SARS-CoV-2 infection. The sequences come from CD4+ T cells from PBMCs cultured with SARS-CoV-2 spike peptides, collected before COVID-19 vaccination. Receptor source: a human donor who received a COVID-19 vaccine.

This chain links TRBV10-3 with TRBJ1-2; D gene ambiguous. CDR3 length: 17 residues. Trimming pared 1 base from V and 4 bases from J, leaving 19 bases between. Per the germline V gene, CDR1 is ENHRY and CDR2 is SYGVKD. The CDR3 reads CAISELKTWRTTYGYTF. The DNA of the CDR3 is TGTGCCATCAGTGAGTTGAAGACATGGAGGACGACCTATGGCTACACCTTC.

V is TRBV24-1 and J is TRBJ1-5; D might be TRBD1 (5 bases). Germline loops: CDR1 KGHDR, CDR2 SFDVKD. This CDR3 comprises 18 residues. Trimming removed 7 bases from V and 0 bases from J, with 21 bases in between. The CDR3, as DNA: TGTGCCACCAGCGGCTCCTCGGGGCTGGTAGGTAGCAATCAGCCCCAGCATTTT. It yields the protein CATSGSSGLVGSNQPQHF.

The chain has TRBV7-9 and TRBJ1-2; D perhaps matches TRBD1 (6 bases). The germline gives CDR1 SEHNR, CDR2 FQNEAQ (reference sequence). The CDR3 totals 14 residues. V was clipped by 0 bases and J by 5 bases, with 10 bases between them. The CDR3 bases are TGTGCCAGCAGCTTAGCACAGGGACCTTATGGCTACACCTTC. This codes for CASSLAQGPYGYTF.

The chain has TRBV6-2 or TRBV6-3 and TRBJ1-5; D not certain. The CDR3 runs 13 residues. The germline V gene encodes CDR1 MNHEY and CDR2 SVGEGT. V shed 6 bases and J shed 4 bases, with 10 bases lying between them. CDR3 coding DNA: TGTGCCAGCAGCCAGTTTTGGAATCAGCCCCAGCATTTT. As protein: CASSQFWNQPQHF.

This clone was found a few times. The chain's CDR3 is CASSFSTGDTEAFF. The CDR3 DNA reads TGTGCCAGCAGCTTCTCGACCGGGGACACTGAAGCTTTCTTT. The chain recombines TRBV9 with TRBJ1-1; D is uncertain. Germline assignment: CDR1 SGDLS and CDR2 YYNGEE. This CDR3 is 14 amino acids long. V was cut by 4 bases and J by 3 bases, with 13 bases left in between.

The genes are TRBV24-1 and TRBJ1-4, with 7 bases that match TRBD1. CDR1 is KGHDR and CDR2 is SFDVKD in the germline V gene. Unmatched junction bases numbered 2, after V lost 2 bases and J lost 6 bases. CDR3 length equals 14 residues. CDR3: CATSDSGTDEKLFF. DNA of the CDR3: TGTGCCACCAGTGATTCCGGGACAGATGAAAAACTGTTTTTT.

The chain is built from TRBV30 and TRBJ2-2; no reliable D call. The CDR3 extends over 12 amino acids. Germline loops: CDR1 GTSNPN, CDR2 SVGIG (reference sequence). V lost 3 bases and J lost 2, with 4 bases in between. Here the CDR3 reads CAWSKNTGELFF. CDR3 nucleotide sequence: TGTGCCTGGAGCAAAAACACCGGGGAGCTGTTTTTT.

J is TRBJ1-1 and V is TRBV4-1, with D tentatively TRBD1 (5 bases). V was shortened by 3 bases and J by 5 bases, with 16 bases between the two germline ends. The CDR3 totals 15 residues. The germline V gene encodes CDR1 MGHRA and CDR2 YSYEKL. DNA of the CDR3: TGCGCCAGCAGCCAGCCCACCGTGGGGCGGACTGAAGCTTTCTTT. Its translation: CASSQPTVGRTEAFF.

The V call is TRBV12-5, the J call TRBJ2-2; TRBD1 matches 10 bases. The CDR3 totals 17 residues. The V gene end was trimmed by 3 bases and the J gene end by 2 bases; junction bases not matched to a gene: 6. Germline V gene sequence: CDR1 LGHNT, CDR2 FRNRAP. CDR3 DNA: TGTGCTAGTGGTTTAAGGGACAGGGGTTTTAACACCGGGGAGCTGTTTTTT. Translating it yields CASGLRDRGFNTGELFF.

This clone has just a few counts. V is TRBV6-5 and J is TRBJ1-2, with TRBD1 identical over 7 bases. CDR1 and CDR2 (germline): MNHEY, SVGAGI. The CDR3 runs 13 residues. The V gene end was trimmed by 11 bases and the J gene end by 8 bases; junction bases not matched to a gene: 14. The CDR3 reads CASSGQVIAGYTF. For the CDR3, the DNA is TGTGCCTCGTCCGGACAGGTTATAGCGGGCTACACCTTC.

The rearrangement links TRBV2 to TRBJ1-5; a weak D match, TRBD1 (6 bases). This CDR3 comprises 18 residues. V was clipped by 3 bases and J by 5 bases, with 23 bases between them. CDR1 is SNHLY and CDR2 is FYNNEI in the germline V gene. The CDR3, as DNA: TGTGCCAGCAGTGACCCGGCCGTCGTTCGAGGGGGGGATCAGCCCCAGCATTTT. Translating it yields CASSDPAVVRGGDQPQHF. Supplemented by reference TRBV2 and TRBJ1-5, the full variable domain reads EPEVTQTPSHQVTQMGQEVILRCVPISNHLYFYWYRQILGQKVEFLVSFYNNEISEKSEIFDDQFSVERPDGSNFTLKIRSTKLEDSAMYFCASSDPAVVRGGDQPQHFGDGTRLSIL.

The chain employs TRBV19 and TRBJ1-5; perhaps TRBD1 as D (6 bases). Looked up from germline, CDR1 is LNHDA and CDR2 is SQIVND (reference sequence). CDR3 length: 15 amino acids. The V and J ends lost 5 bases and 7 bases respectively, with 18 bases between them. The CDR3 spells CASSLRGTVKQPQHF. The CDR3 DNA sequence: TGTGCCAGTAGTCTCAGGGGTACCGTTAAACAGCCCCAGCATTTT.

This clone was picked up one time. The rearrangement uses TRBV28 and TRBJ2-6; maybe TRBD2 (7 bases). The V and J ends lost 7 bases and 0 bases respectively, with 22 bases between them. CDR1 is MDHEN, CDR2 SYDVKM, per germline. CDR3 size: 19 residues. CDR3 protein: CASTPLLGGRHSGANVLTF. For the CDR3, the DNA is TGTGCCAGCACGCCCCTTTTGGGGGGGCGTCACTCTGGGGCCAACGTCCTGACTTTC.

The gene calls are TRBV6-5 and TRBJ1-2; 8 nucleotides match TRBD1. The length of the CDR3 is 15 residues. The germline V gene encodes CDR1 MNHEY and CDR2 SVGAGI. V trimming: 6 bases; J trimming: 6 bases; junction bases outside the gene matches: 12. CDR3 coding DNA: TGTGCCAGCAGACCAATAACAGGGGGAAGAGATGGCTACACCTTC. Its protein is CASRPITGGRDGYTF.

The rearrangement uses TRBV7-9 and TRBJ2-6; D call uncertain. V lost 5 bases, J lost 1 base, and 3 bases lay in between. Germline CDR1 reads SEHNR; CDR2 reads FQNEAQ (reference sequence). The CDR3 length is 13 residues. In DNA form, the CDR3 reads TGTGCCAGCAGCCGATCTGGGGCCAACGTCCTGACTTTC. This sequence encodes CASSRSGANVLTF.

V gene TRBV5-8 combines with J gene TRBJ1-2; D gene ambiguous. This CDR3 has 16 amino acids. Deletions cut 2 bases from V and 0 bases from J, with 14 bases between. CDR1 and CDR2 (germline): SGHTS, YDEGEE. As DNA, the CDR3 is TGTGCCAGCAGCTTCTCCCTGGGAGCGTCTAACTATGGCTACACCTTC. This gives the protein CASSFSLGASNYGYTF.

The chain recombines TRBV29-1 with TRBJ2-1; weak D call: TRBD1 (5 bases). The germline gives CDR1 SQVTM, CDR2 ANQGSEA. This CDR3 region has 12 residues. Trimming removed 6 bases from V and 7 bases from J, with 13 bases in between. CDR3 in amino acids: CSVVPTDNEQFF. The CDR3, as DNA: TGCAGCGTGGTCCCGACAGATAATGAGCAGTTCTTC.

V is TRBV6-5 and J is TRBJ1-1; tentatively, D is TRBD1 (5 bases). Trimming took 5 bases from V and 7 from J, leaving 11 bases between them. Germline values: CDR1 MNHEY, CDR2 SVGAGI. CDR3 length equals 12 residues. For the CDR3, the DNA is TGTGCCAGCAGTACCCAGGGTCTTGAAGCTTTCTTT. It is translated as CASSTQGLEAFF.